This T cell receptor beta chain derives from a study of cytomegalovirus exposure and HLA in healthy donors. Turning to the study itself: The 130 or so validation repertoires and the approximately 700 first-cohort repertoires shared a platform, a later analysis reported.

Notes on this clone: Its specificity is not known.

Using immunoSEQ multiplex PCR, the repertoire was profiled, and TCRdb retains in-frame clones only, with some absent. Altogether some 87,000 clones are present, 96% being singletons, with the ten largest covering 1.3%. Study-wide findings and caveats: Rarity held for most TCR sequences, but there were some public TCRs that occurred in many donors. Reports showed the classifier diagnosing cytomegalovirus status with high specificity and sensitivity.

Input material: PBMCs. This clonotype was obtained from a woman aged 18-30 years in good health and CMV-seronegative.

The CDR3, as DNA: TGTGCCAGCAGCTTAGAGCTCGAGACTAGCGGGAGGTTTGGGGAGCTGTTTTTT. As protein: CASSLELETSGRFGELFF. The chain has TRBV11-2 and TRBJ2-2; 13 positions match TRBD2. CDR3 length: 18 residues. Losses at the gene ends were 0 bases for V and 8 bases for J; bases not matched to a gene: 9. Germline V gives CDR1 SGHAT, CDR2 FQNNGV.